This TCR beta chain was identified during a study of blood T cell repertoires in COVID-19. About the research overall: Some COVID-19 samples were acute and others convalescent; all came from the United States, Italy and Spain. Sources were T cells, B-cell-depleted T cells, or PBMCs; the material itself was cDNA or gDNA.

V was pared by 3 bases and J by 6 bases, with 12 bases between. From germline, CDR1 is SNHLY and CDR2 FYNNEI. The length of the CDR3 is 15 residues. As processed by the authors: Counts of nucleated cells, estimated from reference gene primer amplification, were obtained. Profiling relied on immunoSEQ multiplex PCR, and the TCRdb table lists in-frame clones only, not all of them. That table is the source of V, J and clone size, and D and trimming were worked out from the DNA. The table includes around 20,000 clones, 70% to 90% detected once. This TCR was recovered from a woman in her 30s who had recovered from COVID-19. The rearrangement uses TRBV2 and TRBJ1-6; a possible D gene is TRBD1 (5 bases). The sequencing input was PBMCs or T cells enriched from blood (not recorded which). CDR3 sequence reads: CASSDEGATNSPLHF. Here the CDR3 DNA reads TGTGCCAGCAGTGATGAAGGGGCTACTAATTCACCCCTCCACTTT.